This T cell receptor (beta chain) was sequenced during a study of cytomegalovirus exposure and HLA in healthy donors (dated by TCRdb to about 2017). For the study in its entirety: In an earlier analysis of several hundred of the donors, around 300 Gb of sequence data and about 110 million unique TCR beta sequences from about 190 million T cells were reported. Roughly 300 gigabases of sequencing data and about 92 million unique TCR sequences made up an early release that covered 500 to 650 HLA-typed donors. The genetic ancestry cluster associated with self-reported Caucasian donors included roughly 84% of the roughly 410 genotyped donors. The study aimed to test whether cataloging public T cell receptors could reveal signatures of past pathogen exposure. The study profiled the T cell repertoires of 500 to 800 subjects by immunosequencing and related them to cytomegalovirus serostatus. In addition to the first cohort of around 670 subjects, a separate validation cohort of 130 or so different subjects was used. To predict cytomegalovirus infection status, the study brought together high-throughput TCR immunosequencing, statistical association of individual TCRs with disease status, and machine learning. A later analysis re-examined previously published TCR beta repertoires from around 670 donors and added high-resolution HLA genotyping to investigate patterns of TCR occurrence. Rather than drawing on any new phenotypic data, the later analysis identified candidate immune exposures from TCR beta sequences and the way those sequences occurred across donors. In an earlier analysis of a few hundred of the donors, high-throughput TCR beta sequencing was used to judge whether each TCR beta V gene segment behaved as functional or pseudogenic. Donor age, sex, ethnicity and CMV serostatus were collected together with the repertoire data. A later genetic analysis used genome-wide SNP genotypes for 398 of the 666 donors, treating that subset as a discovery cohort. Every repertoire in the discovery cohort had been generated on one and the same sequencing platform. Both class I and class II loci were covered by HLA typing, at four-digit resolution. The number of donors typed differed by locus, with roughly 629-640 for A, B, C, DRB1 and DQB1, roughly 520 for DQA1, approximately 570 for DPA1, and approximately 470 for DPB1. Because of strong linkage in the cohort, four to six DR-DQ haplotypes were treated as single units for association and clustering. Across under 500 genotyped donors of the cohort, an average of approximately 200,000 unique TCR beta nucleotide sequences per donor were sequenced, and approximately 19% of those sequences were non-productive.

This clone was detected only once. Which antigen it targets is not known. No base qualities exist here, and no much larger clone lies one base off it. The cohort comprised 710 or so healthy bone marrow donors. At the time of sampling, all cohort members were nominally healthy, though unrecorded immune exposures were likely present. The donor tested CMV seronegative and was one of the 352 seronegative cohort members. A peripheral blood sample was collected from each donor, and TCR beta sequencing was performed on peripheral blood mononuclear cells. Genomic DNA extraction from the blood cell samples was performed with the Qiagen DNeasy Blood Extraction Kit. The library was prepared using the immunoSEQ multiplex PCR assay. The multiplex PCR relied on a mix of 60 forward primers for TCR Vbeta segments and 13 reverse primers for TCR Jbeta segments. Amplification of the CDR3 region of rearranged TCR beta genes was performed with a multiplex PCR assay on genomic DNA. On the Illumina HiSeq System, the amplified TCR beta libraries were sequenced as 87-base-pair reads. The authors processed their data as follows. A later analysis tallied some 79 million unique TCR beta chains across the 700 or so repertoires, and about 12 million of those chains were shared by two or more donors. To remove PCR and sequencing errors, raw reads were error-corrected and collapsed into unique sequences using a nearest-neighbor algorithm that merged closely related sequences. To assign V, D and J gene segments, CDR3 sequences were aligned to IMGT reference sequences. For a sequence to be retained, a match of at least six nucleotides to both a V gene segment and a J gene segment was required. A rearrangement counted as productive if the CDR3 had no stop codons and remained in frame with V and J, and every other rearrangement counted as non-productive. CDR3 was defined by IMGT convention, running from the second conserved V-encoded cysteine to the conserved J-encoded phenylalanine. In an earlier analysis of more than 550 of the donors, sequences lacking an unambiguous match to a single V gene segment were excluded. An earlier analysis of several hundred of the donors called V segments functional above 56.7% productive rearrangements and segregating when the between-donor standard deviation exceeded 5%. A statistical classification framework was built for diagnosing cytomegalovirus status from the catalog of TCR beta chain sequences. A later analysis assigned V and J genes by comparing TCR nucleotide sequences with IMGT/GENE-DB human TR gene sequences. A later analysis assigned CDR3 sequences and most-parsimonious VDJ recombination scenarios with the TCRdist pipeline. In a later analysis, each TCR beta chain was defined by its CDR3 amino acid sequence together with its V-gene family, and reads lacking a unique V-gene family were excluded. As a way to deal with suspected cross-contamination and a sequencing artifact, a later analysis dropped roughly 620 nucleotide sequences that were highly shared and had low generation probability. In a later analysis, a clonal expansion index was calculated for each public chain from normalized within-repertoire ranks of inferred template counts. In a later analysis, generation probabilities were computed using a VDJ recombination model fitted to out-of-frame rearrangements, and the results were checked against IGoR. In a later analysis, hypergeometric tests were used to score TCR-TCR, TCR-HLA and TCR-CMV co-occurrence, with a repertoire-size bias correction applied to TCR pairs. To estimate false discovery rates, a later analysis permuted the HLA or CMV assignments 20 times. A later analysis grouped co-occurring TCRs with DBSCAN, adding TCRdist sequence similarity when clustering within HLA-allele-positive subsets. For co-occurrence clustering, repertoires with fewer than 30,000 or more than 120,000 public chains were excluded, along with roughly 5 repertoires with anomalous nucleotide sharing. TCRdb provides this immuneACCESS table in a form limited to in-frame rearrangements. Some clones are lacking; in checked studies, under half of them reflect an unresolved V gene, and why the rest are absent is not known. V and J calls and clone size follow that table, whereas D and trimming were derived from the DNA. This sample lists 120,000 to 150,000 clones; around 66% were detected once. The top ten clonotypes cover 6% to 8% of the sample.

Overall results and qualifications from the work: Strong co-occurrence of HLA alleles, especially DR and DQ, made assigning TCR associations to individual alleles difficult. The sequencing pipeline was judged likely to have produced a cluster of highly shared sequence variants as a technical artifact. In a later genetic analysis, fewer N-insertions in productive TCRs were reported among donors in an Asian-associated ancestry cluster than the roughly 640-donor mean. According to a later analysis, TCR association rates differed among HLA loci, with DRB1 alleles showing the most associated TCRs and HLA-C alleles showing the fewest. HLA typing was unavailable for some donors at each locus, so association tests used only the typed subset. The presence/absence analyses assumed that sequencing depth was roughly uniform across donors, and that assumption may not be true. The authors suggested that the approach could potentially be generalized to other disease states and immunological phenotypes. Correlated functional status among segregating V segments might reflect linkage disequilibrium, but an unknown experimental factor could not be ruled out. In the study, some 180 TCR beta chains were listed as associated with cytomegalovirus. This cohort had only TCR beta chains sequenced, and the lack of alpha or paired-chain data limited which features could be detected. For the cohort, immune exposure information was limited to CMV serostatus. In a later analysis, HLA-associated TCR beta chains showed more clonal expansion and lower generation probabilities than non-associated chains that were equally common. Across donors, most TCR sequences were observed very rarely, whereas some public TCRs were present in many individuals. A few of the identified cytomegalovirus-associated TCR beta chains were confirmed in vitro to be specific for cytomegalovirus antigens. A further reported finding was that TCR beta sequences accurately predicted the HLA-A and HLA-B alleles for most subjects in the first cohort. The earlier analysis of some 540 of the donors excluded fewer than 20 rarely observed V segments, including chromosome 9 orphons, because counts were too low. A later analysis found that most CMV-associated TCR beta chains appeared HLA-restricted, with HLA associations seemingly driven largely by CMV exposure. An association between a missense DCLRE1C variant and V-gene and J-gene trimming of TCR beta chains was found in a later genetic analysis and replicated in an independent cohort. Several of the top co-occurrence clusters appeared to be linked to parvovirus B19, influenza, CMV and Epstein-Barr virus, according to a later analysis. At a false discovery rate of 0.05, a later analysis linked about 17,000 TCR beta sequences to specific HLA alleles. The classifier was reported to diagnose cytomegalovirus status with high specificity and sensitivity in both the original cohort and the validation cohort. In an earlier analysis of fewer than 700 of the donors, most TCR beta V segments appeared in productive rearrangements about 90% or about 30% of the time, broadly matching IMGT annotations.

Sequencing used PBMCs. The sequence was collected from a woman in her sixties or seventies in good health and CMV-seronegative.

The CDR3 region: CASSVASGSYEQYF. Here is the DNA: TGTGCCAGCAGCGTAGCTAGCGGCTCCTACGAGCAGTACTTC. This receptor chain uses TRBV9 and TRBJ2-7, with 7 junctional bases fitting TRBD2. Per the germline V gene, SGDLS is the CDR1 and YYNGEE is the CDR2. The V end gives up 0 bases and the J end 0 bases, leaving 0 bases in the junction not matched to a gene. The CDR3 covers 14 residues, taking in both the cysteine and the phenylalanine. Only the CDR3 DNA is retained, 42 bases long and in frame from the first base.